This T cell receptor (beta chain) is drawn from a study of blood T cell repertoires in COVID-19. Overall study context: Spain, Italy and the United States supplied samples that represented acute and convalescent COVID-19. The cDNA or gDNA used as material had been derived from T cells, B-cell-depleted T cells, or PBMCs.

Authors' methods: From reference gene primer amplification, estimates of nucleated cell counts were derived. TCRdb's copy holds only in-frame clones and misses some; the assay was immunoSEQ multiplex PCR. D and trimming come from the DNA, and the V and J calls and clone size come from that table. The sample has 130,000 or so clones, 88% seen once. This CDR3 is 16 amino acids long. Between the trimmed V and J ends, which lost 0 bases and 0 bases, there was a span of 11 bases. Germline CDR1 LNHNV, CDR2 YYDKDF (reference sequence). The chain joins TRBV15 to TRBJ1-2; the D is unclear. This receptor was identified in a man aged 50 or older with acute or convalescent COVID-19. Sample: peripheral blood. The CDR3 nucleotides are TGTGCCACCAGCAGAGATCCCACAGTCCCTAACTATGGCTACACCTTC. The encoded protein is CATSRDPTVPNYGYTF.